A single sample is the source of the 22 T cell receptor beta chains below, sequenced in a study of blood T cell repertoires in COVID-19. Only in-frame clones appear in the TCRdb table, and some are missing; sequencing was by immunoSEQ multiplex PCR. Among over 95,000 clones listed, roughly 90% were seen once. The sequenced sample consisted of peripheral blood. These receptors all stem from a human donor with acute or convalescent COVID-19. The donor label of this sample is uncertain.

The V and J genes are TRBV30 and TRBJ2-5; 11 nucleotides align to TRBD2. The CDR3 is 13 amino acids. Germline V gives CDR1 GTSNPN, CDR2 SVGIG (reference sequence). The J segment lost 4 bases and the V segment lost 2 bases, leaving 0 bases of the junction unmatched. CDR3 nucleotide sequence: TGTGCCTGGAGTACTAGCGGGGGAGAGACCCAGTACTTC. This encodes CAWSTSGGETQYF. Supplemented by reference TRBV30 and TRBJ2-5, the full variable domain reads SQTIHQWPATLVQPVGSPLSLECTVEGTSNPNLYWYRQAAGRGLQLLFYSVGIGQISSEVPQNLSASRPQDRQFILSSKKLLLSDSGFYLCAWSTSGGETQYFGPGTRLLVL.

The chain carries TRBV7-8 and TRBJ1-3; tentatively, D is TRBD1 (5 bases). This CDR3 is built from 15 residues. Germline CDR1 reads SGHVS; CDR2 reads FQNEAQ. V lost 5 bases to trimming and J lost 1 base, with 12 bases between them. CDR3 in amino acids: CASSPTRGSGNTIYF. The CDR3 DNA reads TGTGCCAGCAGCCCCACTCGGGGGTCTGGAAACACCATATATTTT.

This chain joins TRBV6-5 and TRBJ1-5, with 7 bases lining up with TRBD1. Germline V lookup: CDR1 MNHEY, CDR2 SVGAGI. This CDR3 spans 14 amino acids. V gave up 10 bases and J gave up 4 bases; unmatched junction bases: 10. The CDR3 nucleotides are TGTGCCATCACCTTACTACAGGGGAATCAGCCCCAGCATTTT. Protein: CAITLLQGNQPQHF.

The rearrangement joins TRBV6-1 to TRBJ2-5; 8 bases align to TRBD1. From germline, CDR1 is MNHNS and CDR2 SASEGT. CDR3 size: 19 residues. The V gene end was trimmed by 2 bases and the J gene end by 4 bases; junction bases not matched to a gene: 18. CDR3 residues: CASSETPTLPQGVGETQYF. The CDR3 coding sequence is TGTGCCAGCAGTGAAACTCCCACCCTTCCACAGGGGGTTGGAGAGACCCAGTACTTC.

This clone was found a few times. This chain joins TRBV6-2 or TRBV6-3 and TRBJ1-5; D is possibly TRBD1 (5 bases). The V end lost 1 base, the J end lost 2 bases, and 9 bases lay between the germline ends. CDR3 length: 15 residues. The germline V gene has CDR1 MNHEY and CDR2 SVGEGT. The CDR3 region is CASSYWRGGNQPQHF. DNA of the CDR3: TGTGCCAGCAGTTACTGGAGGGGAGGCAATCAGCCCCAGCATTTT.

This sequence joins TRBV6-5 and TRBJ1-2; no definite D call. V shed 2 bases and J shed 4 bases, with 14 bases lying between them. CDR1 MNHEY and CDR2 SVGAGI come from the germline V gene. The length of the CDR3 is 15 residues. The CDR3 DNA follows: TGTGCCAGCAGTTACCTTCGGGAGTACAGCTATGGCTACACCTTC. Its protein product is CASSYLREYSYGYTF.

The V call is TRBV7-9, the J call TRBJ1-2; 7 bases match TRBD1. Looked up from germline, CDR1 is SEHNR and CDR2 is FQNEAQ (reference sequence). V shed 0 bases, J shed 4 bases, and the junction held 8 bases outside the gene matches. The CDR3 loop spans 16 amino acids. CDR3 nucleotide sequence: TGTGCCAGCAGCTTAGCGGCGGGCAGGGGGAGCTATGGCTACACCTTC. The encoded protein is CASSLAAGRGSYGYTF.

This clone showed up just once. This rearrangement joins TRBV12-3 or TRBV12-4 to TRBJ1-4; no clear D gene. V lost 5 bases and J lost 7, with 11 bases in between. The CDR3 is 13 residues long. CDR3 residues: CASSVAGGEKLFF. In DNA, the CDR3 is TGTGCCAGCAGTGTGGCAGGTGGTGAAAAACTGTTTTTT.

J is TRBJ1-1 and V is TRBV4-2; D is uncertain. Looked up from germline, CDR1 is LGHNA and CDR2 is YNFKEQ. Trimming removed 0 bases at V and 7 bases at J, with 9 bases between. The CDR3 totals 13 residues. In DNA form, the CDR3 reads TGTGCCAGCAGCCAAGAAGACTCCAGTGAAGCTTTCTTT. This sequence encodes CASSQEDSSEAFF.

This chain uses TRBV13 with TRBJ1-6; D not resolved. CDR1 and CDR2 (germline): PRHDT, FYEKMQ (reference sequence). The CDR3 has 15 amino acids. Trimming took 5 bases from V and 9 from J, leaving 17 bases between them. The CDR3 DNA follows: TGTGCCAGCAGCCCCTGGAGGGCAGCGACTTCACCCCTCCACTTT. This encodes CASSPWRAATSPLHF.

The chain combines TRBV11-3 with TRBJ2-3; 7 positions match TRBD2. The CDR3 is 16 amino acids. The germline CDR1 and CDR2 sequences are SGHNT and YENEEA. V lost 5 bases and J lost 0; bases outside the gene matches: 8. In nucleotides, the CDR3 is TGTGCCAGCAGCCCGGGGGGTTTACAAAGCACAGATACGCAGTATTTT. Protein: CASSPGGLQSTDTQYF.

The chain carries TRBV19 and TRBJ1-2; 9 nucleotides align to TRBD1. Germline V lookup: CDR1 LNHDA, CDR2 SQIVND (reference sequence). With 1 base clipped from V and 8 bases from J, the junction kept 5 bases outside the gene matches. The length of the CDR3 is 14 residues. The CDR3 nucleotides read TGTGCCAGTAGTATAGTCCGGACAGGGGACGGCTACACCTTC. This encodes CASSIVRTGDGYTF.

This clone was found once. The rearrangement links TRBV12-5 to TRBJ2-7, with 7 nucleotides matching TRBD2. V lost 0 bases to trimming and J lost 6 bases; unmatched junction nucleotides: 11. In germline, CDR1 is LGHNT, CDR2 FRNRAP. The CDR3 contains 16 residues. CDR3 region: CASGLVLTGRVFEQYF. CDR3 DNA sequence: TGTGCTAGTGGTTTGGTACTCACGGGGAGGGTATTCGAGCAGTACTTC.

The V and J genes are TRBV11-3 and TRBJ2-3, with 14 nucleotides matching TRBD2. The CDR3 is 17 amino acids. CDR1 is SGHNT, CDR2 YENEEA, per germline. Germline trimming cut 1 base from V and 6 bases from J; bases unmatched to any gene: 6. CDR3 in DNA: TGTGCCAGCAGCTTAGGTGGGACTAGCGGGAGTTCCGATACGCAGTATTTT. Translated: CASSLGGTSGSSDTQYF.

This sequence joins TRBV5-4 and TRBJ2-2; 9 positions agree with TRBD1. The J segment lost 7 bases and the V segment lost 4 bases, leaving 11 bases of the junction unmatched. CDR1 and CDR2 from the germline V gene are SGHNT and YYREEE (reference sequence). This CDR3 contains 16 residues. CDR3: CASSREQGAMVGELFF. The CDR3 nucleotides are TGTGCCAGCAGCCGGGAACAGGGGGCGATGGTCGGGGAGCTGTTTTTT. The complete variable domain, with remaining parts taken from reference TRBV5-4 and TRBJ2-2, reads ETGVTQSPTHLIKTRGQQVTLRCSSQSGHNTVSWYQQALGQGPQFIFQYYREEENGRGNFPPRFSGLQFPNYSSELNVNALELDDSALYLCASSREQGAMVGELFFGEGSRLTVL.

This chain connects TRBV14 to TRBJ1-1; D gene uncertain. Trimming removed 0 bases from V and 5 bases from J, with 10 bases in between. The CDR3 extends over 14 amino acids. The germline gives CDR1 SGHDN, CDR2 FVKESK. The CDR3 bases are TGTGCCAGCAGCCAAGAGGAGCGGGGAACTGAAGCTTTCTTT. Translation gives CASSQEERGTEAFF.

The CDR3 sequence: CASSGTYNEKLFF. CDR3 in DNA: TGTGCCAGCTCGGGCACATATAATGAAAAACTGTTTTTT. The chain couples TRBV18 to TRBJ1-4; no firm D call. The CDR3 extends over 13 amino acids. With 6 bases removed from V and 4 bases from J, the gap between germline ends came to 9 bases. From germline, CDR1 is KGHSH and CDR2 LQKENI. The variable domain in full, with the rest retrieved from reference TRBV18 and TRBJ1-4, is NAGVMQNPRHLVRRRGQEARLRCSPMKGHSHVYWYRQLPEEGLKFMVYLQKENIIDESGMPKERFSAEFPKEGPSILRIQQVVRGDSAAYFCASSGTYNEKLFFGSGTQLSVL.

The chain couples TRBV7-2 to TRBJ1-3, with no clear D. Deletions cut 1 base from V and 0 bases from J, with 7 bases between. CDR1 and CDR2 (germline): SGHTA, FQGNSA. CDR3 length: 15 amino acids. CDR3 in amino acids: CASSLGGVSGNTIYF. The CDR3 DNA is TGTGCCAGCAGCTTAGGCGGCGTCTCTGGAAACACCATATATTTT.

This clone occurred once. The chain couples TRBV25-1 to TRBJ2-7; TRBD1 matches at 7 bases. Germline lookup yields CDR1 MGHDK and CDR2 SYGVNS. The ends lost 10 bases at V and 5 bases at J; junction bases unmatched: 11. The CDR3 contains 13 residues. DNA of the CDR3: TGTGCCACCAAGGACAGGAAGGGGAACGAGCAGTACTTC. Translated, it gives CATKDRKGNEQYF.

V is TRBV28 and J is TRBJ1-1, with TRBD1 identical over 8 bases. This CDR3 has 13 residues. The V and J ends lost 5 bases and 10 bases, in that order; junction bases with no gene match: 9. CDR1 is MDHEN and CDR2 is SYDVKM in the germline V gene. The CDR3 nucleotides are TGTGCCAGCAGTAGCGGACAGGGATTGATAGCTTTCTTT. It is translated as CASSSGQGLIAFF.

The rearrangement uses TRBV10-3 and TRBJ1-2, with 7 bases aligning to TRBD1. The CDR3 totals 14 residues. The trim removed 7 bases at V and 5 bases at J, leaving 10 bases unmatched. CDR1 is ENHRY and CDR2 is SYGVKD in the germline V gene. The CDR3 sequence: CAITADRRIYGYTF. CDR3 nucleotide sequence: TGTGCCATCACAGCGGACAGGAGGATTTATGGCTACACCTTC.

CDR3 sequence (DNA): TGTGCCTGGAGTCAGCCGATGGGCTATATCTCCTACGAGCAGTACTTC. Translating gives CAWSQPMGYISYEQYF. J is TRBJ2-7 and V is TRBV30; no clear D gene. CDR1 is GTSNPN, CDR2 SVGIG, per germline (reference sequence). The CDR3 totals 16 residues. The V end lost 2 bases, the J end lost 0 bases, and 17 bases lay between the germline ends.